Detailed here is one T cell receptor (beta chain). Its antigen remains unknown. The sample comes from a study of shared clonotypes between healthy human individuals. Study-wide results and caveats: Sampling covered nothing but blood. Tissue TCR repertoires likely differ from those found in blood.

The J segment lost 4 bases and the V segment lost 4 bases, leaving 11 bases of the junction unmatched. The CDR3 contains 16 residues. Germline V CDR1 and CDR2: SQVTM, ANQGSEA. How the authors handled the data: Because ImmunoSEQ provided only junction sequences with no quality scores, the filtering differed. Profiling relied on immunoSEQ multiplex PCR, and the TCRdb table lists in-frame clones only, not all of them. That table supplies the V and J calls and clone size; D and trimming were determined from the DNA. This table holds approximately 340,000 clones, about 74% found once. This chain connects TRBV29-1 to TRBJ2-1, with 9 nucleotides matching TRBD1. The sample comprised memory CD4+ T cells sorted from blood. Subset described: CD45RA-negative fraction. The TCR sequence derives from a man younger than 40 in good health. DNA for the CDR3: TGCAGCGTTGTCGGGAAAGGACAGGGGCCGTACAATGAGCAGTTCTTC. Translation gives CSVVGKGQGPYNEQFF.